One and the same sample provided the 5 T cell receptor beta chains below, sequenced in a study of blood T cell repertoires in COVID-19 (dated by TCRdb to 2020 to 2022). Receptor libraries were prepared by the immunoSEQ multiplex PCR assay. Held by TCRdb, this immuneACCESS table contains in-frame sequences only and omits some clones. Under half of the omission traces to an unresolved V gene where checked; the cause of the rest is unknown. The sample table holds a few hundred thousand clones, of which around 89% were seen once. The ten largest clones represent approximately 4.3% of the sample. The sample was PBMCs or T cells enriched from blood (not recorded which). The receptor source for this set is a woman under 30 with acute COVID-19.

V gene TRBV28 combines with J gene TRBJ1-1; D might be TRBD1 (5 bases). Deletions cut 6 bases from V and 4 bases from J, with 15 bases between. Germline V CDR1 and CDR2: MDHEN, SYDVKM. This CDR3 comprises 14 residues. The CDR3 sequence: CASRYGTLVTEAFF. CDR3 DNA sequence: TGTGCCAGCAGGTACGGGACTCTTGTCACTGAAGCTTTCTTT. Based on the CDR3 plus reference TRBV28 and TRBJ1-1, the full variable domain is DVKVTQSSRYLVKRTGEKVFLECVQDMDHENMFWYRQDPGLGLRLIYFSYDVKMKEKGDIPEGYSVSREKKERFSLILESASTNQTSMYLCASRYGTLVTEAFFGQGTRLTVV.

V and J are TRBV28 and TRBJ1-3, with a weak D call TRBD1 (6 bases). Germline loops: CDR1 MDHEN, CDR2 SYDVKM. This CDR3 comprises 14 residues. V dropped 5 bases and J dropped 5 bases, with 13 bases sitting between them. CDR3 amino acids: CASSPRTVRNTIYF. CDR3 nucleotides: TGTGCCAGCAGTCCTAGGACAGTGAGAAACACCATATATTTT.

This sequence joins TRBV3-1 (or the pseudogene TRBV3-2) and TRBJ2-1; TRBD2 is a possible D gene (6 bases). The germline V gene has CDR1 LGHDT and CDR2 YNNKEL (reference sequence). The length of the CDR3 is 15 residues. V was shortened by 1 base and J by 2 bases, with 9 bases between the two germline ends. This chain's CDR3 is CASSQGASAYNEQFF. Here the CDR3 DNA reads TGTGCCAGCAGCCAAGGGGCTAGCGCCTACAATGAGCAGTTCTTC.

There are many counts of this clone. The chain couples TRBV3-1 (or the pseudogene TRBV3-2) to TRBJ2-7, with D uncertain. The CDR3 covers 15 residues. Germline loops: CDR1 LGHDT, CDR2 YNNKEL (reference sequence). The germline V and J ends were trimmed by 0 bases and 3 bases, with 12 bases remaining between them. The CDR3, as DNA: TGTGCCAGCAGCCAAGATTGGAGCAGCCTCTACGAGCAGTACTTC. Its translation: CASSQDWSSLYEQYF.

The count of this clone is one. The V call is TRBV12-5, the J call TRBJ2-1; 8 nucleotides match TRBD2. The CDR3 runs 16 residues. With V trimmed by 0 bases and J by 4 bases, 5 bases remained unmatched. Germline V gene data show CDR1 as LGHNT and CDR2 as FRNRAP. The CDR3, as DNA: TGTGCTAGTGGTTTGGTAGGTGTAGCGGGGTACAATGAGCAGTTCTTC. It translates to CASGLVGVAGYNEQFF.